These T cell receptor beta chains were read from a single sample in a study of vaccination and CD4 T cells after COVID-19. What these receptors recognize is not known. Each CDR3 protein is one row after TCRdb ran MiXCR on the PCR reads. The table includes over 9,500 distinct CDR3 sequences, roughly 57% detected once. Sequences were obtained from CD4+ T cells from blood, cultured in vitro. These receptors were collected from a human donor who had recovered from COVID-19. Both conserved end residues are part of each CDR3. D genes are given only for firm matches. The listing skips clone size in some rows; elsewhere it reads once, few, many or a size class.

TRBV28	TRBD1	NA	TRBJ2-7	CASSFPGGRNEQYF	TGTGCCAGCAGTTTTCCAGGGGGAAGGAACGAGCAGTACTTC
TRBV11-1	NA	NA	TRBJ2-4	CASSSPRPVPARNIQYF	TGTGCCAGCAGCTCCCCCCGCCCCGTCCCGGCGAGAAACATTCAGTACTTC
TRBV10-3	NA	NA	TRBJ1-1	CAISEGLGGMTEAFF	TGTGCCATCAGTGAGGGGCTGGGGGGCATGACTGAAGCTTTCTTT
TRBV10-1	TRBD2	NA	TRBJ2-3	CASSPGLAGEDTQYF	TGCGCCAGCAGCCCCGGACTAGCGGGAGAGGATACGCAGTATTTT
TRBV2	NA	few	TRBJ1-2	CASSERGGYTF	TGTGCCAGCAGTGAGAGGGGGGGCTACACCTTC
TRBV7-8	TRBD2	large	TRBJ2-7	CASSIREGNTYEQYF	TGTGCCAGCAGCATTAGGGAGGGAAATACCTACGAGCAGTACTTC
TRBV6-1	NA	medium-sized	TRBJ1-1	CASKEGGMNTEAFF	TGTGCCAGCAAAGAGGGGGGGATGAACACTGAAGCTTTCTTT
TRBV2	NA	NA	TRBJ2-7	CASHTDSLSYEQYF	TGTGCCAGCCATACTGACAGCCTCTCCTACGAGCAGTACTTC
TRBV15	TRBD1	NA	TRBJ1-4	CATSRSGGGEKLFF	TGTGCCACCAGTAGGTCAGGGGGCGGTGAAAAACTGTTTTTT
TRBV20-1	TRBD2	few	TRBJ2-1	CSARTLLAGGRHEQFF	TGCAGTGCTAGAACCCTACTAGCGGGAGGGCGTCATGAGCAGTTCTTC
TRBV19	TRBD1	NA	TRBJ1-2	CASSTTGADYGYTF	TGTGCCAGTAGTACGACAGGGGCAGACTATGGCTACACCTTC
TRBV6-1	TRBD2	NA	TRBJ2-5	CASSGERGPGAQYF	TGTGCCAGCAGTGGGGAGCGGGGTCCCGGGGCCCAGTACTTC
TRBV5-8	NA	NA	TRBJ1-1	CASSLAGNRPMNTEAFF	TGTGCCAGCAGCTTGGCCGGAAACAGACCAATGAACACTGAAGCTTTCTTT
TRBV12-3/TRBV12-4	NA	NA	TRBJ2-5	CASGRQAQETQYF	TGTGCCAGCGGTCGACAGGCCCAAGAGACCCAGTACTTC
TRBV28	NA	NA	TRBJ1-2	CASRRGGVYGYTF	TGTGCCAGCCGGAGGGGTGGCGTATATGGCTACACCTTC
TRBV19	TRBD1	few	TRBJ1-3	CASSMRQGAVNTIYF	TGTGCCAGTAGTATGAGACAGGGGGCAGTGAACACCATATATTTT
TRBV19	TRBD1	NA	TRBJ1-2	CASSMGGQGARGDGYTF	TGTGCCAGTAGTATGGGGGGACAGGGGGCGCGAGGCGATGGCTACACCTTC
TRBV7-2	NA	few	TRBJ2-3	CASSLVRGSTDTQYF	TGTGCCAGCAGCTTAGTACGGGGCAGCACAGATACGCAGTATTTT
TRBV15	TRBD2	few	TRBJ2-7	CATSRRTSGSPEQYF	TGTGCCACCAGCAGACGGACTAGCGGGAGTCCCGAGCAGTACTTC
TRBV10-1	NA	NA	TRBJ2-3	CASSDGSGSTDTQYF	TGCGCCAGCAGTGATGGAAGCGGGAGCACAGATACGCAGTATTTT
TRBV7-8	TRBD1	NA	TRBJ2-5	CASSPLPGQGVETQYF	TGTGCCAGCAGCCCCTTGCCGGGACAGGGGGTTGAGACCCAGTACTTC
TRBV7-3	TRBD2	NA	TRBJ2-2	CASSLVAGGNTGELFF	TGTGCCAGCAGCTTAGTAGCGGGAGGCAACACCGGGGAGCTGTTTTTT
TRBV20-1	TRBD1	NA	TRBJ2-1	CSAKHRGNEQFF	TGCAGTGCTAAGCACAGGGGGAATGAGCAGTTCTTC
TRBV20-1	NA	NA	TRBJ1-5	CSARYGGNQPQHF	TGCAGTGCTAGATATGGTGGCAATCAGCCCCAGCATTTT
TRBV6-1	NA	NA	TRBJ1-1	CASRRSGTEAFF	TGTGCCAGCAGACGAAGTGGAACTGAAGCTTTCTTT
TRBV5-4	TRBD1	NA	TRBJ1-1	CASSWGQADTEAFF	TGTGCCAGCAGCTGGGGACAGGCGGACACTGAAGCTTTCTTT
TRBV20-1	NA	few	TRBJ1-2	CSARTGYGYTF	TGCAGTGCAAGAACAGGGTACGGCTACACCTTC
TRBV7-6	NA	NA	TRBJ1-5	CASSLGANQPQHF	TGTGCCAGCAGCTTAGGAGCGAATCAGCCCCAGCATTTT
TRBV29-1	NA	NA	TRBJ2-1	CSVDRPNNEQFF	TGCAGCGTTGATAGGCCCAACAATGAGCAGTTCTTC
TRBV19	NA	NA	TRBJ2-3	CAPPPQGVTDTQYF	TGTGCTCCCCCCCCACAGGGCGTCACAGATACGCAGTATTTT
TRBV5-1	TRBD1	NA	TRBJ2-1	CASSPGGTGDNEQFF	TGCGCCAGCAGCCCGGGGGGGACAGGGGACAATGAGCAGTTCTTC
TRBV6-2/TRBV6-3	TRBD2	few	TRBJ2-3	CASSYSTSNVDTQYF	TGTGCCAGCAGTTACTCGACTAGCAACGTAGATACGCAGTATTTT
TRBV5-1	TRBD1	NA	TRBJ2-3	CASSLEGQGSDTQYF	TGCGCCAGCAGCTTGGAGGGACAGGGGTCAGATACGCAGTATTTT
TRBV20-1	NA	NA	TRBJ1-5	CSARDTTDFTPNQPQHF	TGCAGTGCTAGAGATACGACAGACTTTACTCCCAATCAGCCCCAGCATTTT
TRBV20-1	NA	few	TRBJ2-5	CSASVAGQETQYF	TGCAGTGCTAGTGTGGCGGGCCAAGAGACCCAGTACTTC
TRBV7-9	NA	NA	TRBJ2-5	CASSLGVAVETQYF	TGTGCCAGCAGCTTAGGAGTTGCGGTAGAGACCCAGTACTTC
TRBV5-1	NA	NA	TRBJ2-7	CASSQGRGAGTYEQYF	TGCGCCAGCAGCCAGGGGAGGGGAGCCGGTACCTACGAGCAGTACTTC
TRBV5-4	NA	NA	TRBJ2-5	CASSFDGKEQETQYF	TGTGCCAGCAGCTTTGACGGTAAAGAACAAGAGACCCAGTACTTC
TRBV20-1	TRBD1	NA	TRBJ1-1	CSAPTGERAFF	TGCAGTGCTCCGACAGGGGAAAGGGCTTTCTTT
TRBV19	TRBD2	NA	TRBJ2-3	CATLPSFTSGRGNTDTQYF	TGTGCCACCCTACCCTCTTTTACTAGCGGGAGAGGAAACACAGATACGCAGTATTTT
TRBV19	TRBD1	NA	TRBJ1-5	CASSIPGGAQPQHF	TGTGCCAGTAGTATCCCAGGGGGGGCGCAGCCCCAGCATTTT
TRBV7-9	TRBD2	few	TRBJ2-3	CASSLTSSGSGSTDTQYF	TGTGCCAGCAGCTTAACTTCTAGCGGGAGTGGGAGCACAGATACGCAGTATTTT
TRBV4-1	NA	NA	TRBJ1-2	CASSQDREELGGRGYTF	TGCGCCAGCAGCCAAGATCGGGAAGAACTGGGGGGGAGAGGCTACACCTTC
TRBV20-1	TRBD2	NA	TRBJ2-7	CSAILAGGPYEQYF	TGCAGTGCTATTCTAGCGGGAGGGCCTTACGAGCAGTACTTC
TRBV7-8	TRBD2	NA	TRBJ2-1	CASSSLMGSGGPGSYNEQFF	TGTGCCAGCAGCTCCCTAATGGGTAGCGGGGGTCCGGGGTCCTACAATGAGCAGTTCTTC
TRBV20-1	TRBD1	NA	TRBJ2-3	CSATGTGTDTQYF	TGCAGTGCAACCGGGACAGGCACAGATACGCAGTATTTT
TRBV6-1	NA	NA	TRBJ1-1	CASSPPNEVEALF	TGTGCCAGCAGTCCGCCGAACGAAGTAGAAGCTCTCTTT